This T cell receptor beta chain was identified in a study of T-cell memory formation after mild COVID-19. To note about this clonotype: Antigen unknown.

TCRdb re-called the 5' RACE reads with MiXCR, one entry per CDR3 protein. The sample records roughly 170,000 distinct CDR3 sequences, under 20% being singletons. V was pared by 5 bases and J by 7 bases, with 10 bases of the junction left unmatched. The CDR3 is made up of 14 amino acids. Germline values: CDR1 SGHVS, CDR2 FNYEAQ. Study-wide points: Researchers could not confirm that second-wave clones peaking on day 37 targeted SARS-CoV-2.

The clonotype comes from a man aged 18 to 29 who had mild COVID-19 (a few samples of this study predate the infection). Cell type and time point are not known. This chain links TRBV7-6 with TRBJ2-5; 7 bases agree with TRBD1. Material: PBMCs or a T cell subset sorted from them (not recorded which). The CDR3 DNA reads as TGTGCCAGCAGCGCCGCCACAGGGGACGGGACCCAGTACTTC. Protein sequence: CASSAATGDGTQYF.